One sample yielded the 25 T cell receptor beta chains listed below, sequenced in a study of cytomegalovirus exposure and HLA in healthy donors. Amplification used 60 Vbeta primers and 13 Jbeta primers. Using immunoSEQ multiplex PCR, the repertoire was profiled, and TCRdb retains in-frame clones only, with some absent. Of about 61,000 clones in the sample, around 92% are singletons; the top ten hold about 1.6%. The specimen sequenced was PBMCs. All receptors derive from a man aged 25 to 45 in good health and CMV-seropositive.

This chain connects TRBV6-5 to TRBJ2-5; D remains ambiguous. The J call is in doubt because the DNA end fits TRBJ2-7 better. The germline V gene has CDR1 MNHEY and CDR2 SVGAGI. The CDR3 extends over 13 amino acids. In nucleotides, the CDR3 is TGTGCCAGCACTATAGTCGGGTCCTACGAGCAGTACTTC. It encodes CASTIVGSYEQYF.

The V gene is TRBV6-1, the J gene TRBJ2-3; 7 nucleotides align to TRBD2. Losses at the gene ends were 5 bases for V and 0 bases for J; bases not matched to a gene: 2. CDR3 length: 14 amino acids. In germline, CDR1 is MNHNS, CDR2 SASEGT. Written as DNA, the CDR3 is TGTGCCAGCAGTTATAGCGGGAGCACAGATACGCAGTATTTT. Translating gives CASSYSGSTDTQYF.

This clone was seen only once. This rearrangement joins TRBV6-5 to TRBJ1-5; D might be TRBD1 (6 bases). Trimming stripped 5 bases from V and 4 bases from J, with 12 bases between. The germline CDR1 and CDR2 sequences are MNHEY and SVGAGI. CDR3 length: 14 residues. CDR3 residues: CASSPLDRNQPQHF. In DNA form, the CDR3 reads TGTGCCAGCAGTCCCCTAGACAGGAATCAGCCCCAGCATTTT.

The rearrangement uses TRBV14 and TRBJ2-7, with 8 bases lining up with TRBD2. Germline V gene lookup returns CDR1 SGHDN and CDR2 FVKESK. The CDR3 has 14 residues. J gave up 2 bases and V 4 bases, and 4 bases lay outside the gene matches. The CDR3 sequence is CASSRAGDPYEQYF. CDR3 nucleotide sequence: TGTGCCAGCAGCCGAGCGGGAGACCCCTACGAGCAGTACTTC.

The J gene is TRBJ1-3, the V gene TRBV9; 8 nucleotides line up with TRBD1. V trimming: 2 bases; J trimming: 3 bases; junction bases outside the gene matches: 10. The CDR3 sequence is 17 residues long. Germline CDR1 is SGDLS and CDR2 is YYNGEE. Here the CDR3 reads CASSVSGGGMGGNTIYF. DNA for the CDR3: TGTGCCAGCAGCGTCTCAGGGGGCGGGATGGGTGGAAACACCATATATTTT. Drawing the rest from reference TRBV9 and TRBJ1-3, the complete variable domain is DSGVTQTPKHLITATGQRVTLRCSPRSGDLSVYWYQQSLDQGLQFLIQYYNGEERAKGNILERFSAQQFPDLHSELNLSSLELGDSALYFCASSVSGGGMGGNTIYFGEGSWLTVV.

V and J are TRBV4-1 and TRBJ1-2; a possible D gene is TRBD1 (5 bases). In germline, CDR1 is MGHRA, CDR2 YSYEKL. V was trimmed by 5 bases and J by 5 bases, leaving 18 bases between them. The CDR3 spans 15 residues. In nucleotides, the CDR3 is TGCGCCAGCAGCGTAAGAGGTCCTCGGGGGTATGGCTACACCTTC. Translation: CASSVRGPRGYGYTF.

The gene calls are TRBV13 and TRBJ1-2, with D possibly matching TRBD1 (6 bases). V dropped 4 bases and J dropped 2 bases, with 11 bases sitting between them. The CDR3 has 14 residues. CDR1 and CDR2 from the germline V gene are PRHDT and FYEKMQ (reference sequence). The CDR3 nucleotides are TGTGCCAGCAGCTCCTTAACAGGGAACTATGGCTACACCTTC. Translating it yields CASSSLTGNYGYTF.

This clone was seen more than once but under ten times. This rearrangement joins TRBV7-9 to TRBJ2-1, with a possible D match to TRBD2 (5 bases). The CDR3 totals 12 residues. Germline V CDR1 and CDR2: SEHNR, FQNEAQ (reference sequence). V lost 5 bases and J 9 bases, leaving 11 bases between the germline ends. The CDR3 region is CASSGRSGEQFF. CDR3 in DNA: TGTGCCAGCAGCGGGCGAAGCGGTGAGCAGTTCTTC.

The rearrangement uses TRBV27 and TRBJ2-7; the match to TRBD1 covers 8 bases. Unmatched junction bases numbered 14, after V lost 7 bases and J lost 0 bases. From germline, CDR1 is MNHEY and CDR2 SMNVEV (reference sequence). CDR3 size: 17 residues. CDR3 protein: CASTGAGGSTSSYEQYF. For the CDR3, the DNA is TGTGCCAGCACAGGGGCAGGGGGCTCGACAAGCTCCTACGAGCAGTACTTC.

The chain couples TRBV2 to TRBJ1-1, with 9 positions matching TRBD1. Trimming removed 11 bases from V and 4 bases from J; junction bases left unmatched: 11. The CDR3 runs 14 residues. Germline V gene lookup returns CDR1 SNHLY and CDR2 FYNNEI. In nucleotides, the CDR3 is TGTGCCGAGGGGACAGGGTGGGGGGTCACTGAAGCTTTCTTT. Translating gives CAEGTGWGVTEAFF.

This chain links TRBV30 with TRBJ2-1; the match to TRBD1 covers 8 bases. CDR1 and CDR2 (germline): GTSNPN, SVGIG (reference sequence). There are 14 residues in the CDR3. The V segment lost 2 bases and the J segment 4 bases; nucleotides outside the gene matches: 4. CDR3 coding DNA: TGTGCCTGGAGTTTGGGACAGGTATACAATGAGCAGTTCTTC. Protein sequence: CAWSLGQVYNEQFF.

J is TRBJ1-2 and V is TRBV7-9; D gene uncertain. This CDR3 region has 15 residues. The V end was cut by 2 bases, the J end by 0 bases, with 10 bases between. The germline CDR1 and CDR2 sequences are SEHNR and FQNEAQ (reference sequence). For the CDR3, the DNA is TGTGCCAGCAGCTTACACAAAACCGCTAACTATGGCTACACCTTC. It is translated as CASSLHKTANYGYTF. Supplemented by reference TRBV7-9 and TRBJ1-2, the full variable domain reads DTGVSQNPRHKITKRGQNVTFRCDPISEHNRLYWYRQTLGQGPEFLTYFQNEAQLEKSRLLSDRFSAERPKGSFSTLEIQRTEQGDSAMYLCASSLHKTANYGYTFGSGTRLTVV.

CDR3 residues: CASSLWGQLGGYTF. CDR3 coding DNA: TGCGCCAGCAGCTTGTGGGGACAGCTAGGTGGCTACACCTTC. This sequence joins TRBV5-1 and TRBJ1-2; TRBD1 matches 7 bases. Germline trimming cut 1 base from V and 7 bases from J; bases unmatched to any gene: 7. This CDR3 region has 14 residues. Germline-derived CDR1 and CDR2 are SGHRS and YFSETQ. The variable domain in full, completed from reference TRBV5-1 and TRBJ1-2, reads KAGVTQTPRYLIKTRGQQVTLSCSPISGHRSVSWYQQTPGQGLQFLFEYFSETQRNKGNFPGRFSGRQFSNSRSEMNVSTLELGDSALYLCASSLWGQLGGYTFGSGTRLTVV.

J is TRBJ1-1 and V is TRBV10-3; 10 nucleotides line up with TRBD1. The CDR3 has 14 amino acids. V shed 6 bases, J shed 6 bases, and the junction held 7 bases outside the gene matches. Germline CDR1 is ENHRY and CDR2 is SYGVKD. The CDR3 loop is CAIRTGQGSAEAFF. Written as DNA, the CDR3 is TGTGCCATCAGGACGGGACAGGGGAGCGCTGAAGCTTTCTTT.

CDR3: CAWESGQNEKLFF. The CDR3 DNA follows: TGTGCCTGGGAATCGGGACAGAATGAAAAACTGTTTTTT. The rearrangement links TRBV30 to TRBJ1-4, with 7 bases that match TRBD1. This CDR3 comprises 13 residues. The junction had 5 bases not matched to a gene; V was cut back by 5 bases and J by 5 bases. Looked up from germline, CDR1 is GTSNPN and CDR2 is SVGIG (reference sequence).

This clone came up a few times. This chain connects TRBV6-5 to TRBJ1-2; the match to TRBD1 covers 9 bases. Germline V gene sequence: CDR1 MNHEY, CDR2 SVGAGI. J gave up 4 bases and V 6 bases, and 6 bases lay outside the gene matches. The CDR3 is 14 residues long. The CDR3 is CASRPTGGSYGYTF. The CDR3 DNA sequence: TGTGCCAGCAGACCAACAGGGGGCAGCTATGGCTACACCTTC.

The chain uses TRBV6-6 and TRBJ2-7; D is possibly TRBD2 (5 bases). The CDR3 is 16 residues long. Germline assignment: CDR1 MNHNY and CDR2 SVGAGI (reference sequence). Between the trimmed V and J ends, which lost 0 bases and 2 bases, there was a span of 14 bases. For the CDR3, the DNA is TGTGCCAGCAGTTACTCCCCCTCATCCGGGACCTACGAGCAGTACTTC. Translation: CASSYSPSSGTYEQYF.

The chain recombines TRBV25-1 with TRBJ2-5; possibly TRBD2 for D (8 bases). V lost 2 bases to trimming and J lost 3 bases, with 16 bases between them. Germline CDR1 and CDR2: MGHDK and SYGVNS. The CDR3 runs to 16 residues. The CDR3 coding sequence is TGTGCCAGCAGTGAAGGTCGGGAGGGGGCGAAAGAGACCCAGTACTTC. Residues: CASSEGREGAKETQYF.

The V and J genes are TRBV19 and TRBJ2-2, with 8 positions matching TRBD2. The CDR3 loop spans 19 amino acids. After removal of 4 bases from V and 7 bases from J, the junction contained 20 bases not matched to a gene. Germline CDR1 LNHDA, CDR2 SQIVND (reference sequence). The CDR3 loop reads CASSTFSVTRGRKDGELFF. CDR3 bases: TGTGCCAGTAGTACATTTTCGGTTACGCGCGGGAGGAAAGACGGGGAGCTGTTTTTT.

DNA of the CDR3: TGCGCCAGCGCCTCGGGGGACGGTAGCGGGAGGGCCTTGAGAGAGCAGTTCTTC. This sequence encodes CASASGDGSGRALREQFF. The chain carries TRBV5-1 and TRBJ2-1; 11 positions agree with TRBD2. The J segment lost 10 bases and the V segment lost 7 bases, leaving 22 bases of the junction unmatched. This CDR3 comprises 18 residues. Germline CDR1 reads SGHRS; CDR2 reads YFSETQ. Supplemented by reference TRBV5-1 and TRBJ2-1, the full variable domain reads KAGVTQTPRYLIKTRGQQVTLSCSPISGHRSVSWYQQTPGQGLQFLFEYFSETQRNKGNFPGRFSGRQFSNSRSEMNVSTLELGDSALYLCASASGDGSGRALREQFFGPGTRLTVL.

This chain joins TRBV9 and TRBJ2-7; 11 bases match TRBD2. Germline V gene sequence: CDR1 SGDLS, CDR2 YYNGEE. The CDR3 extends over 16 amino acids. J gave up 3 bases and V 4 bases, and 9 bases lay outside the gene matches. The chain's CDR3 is CASSSPPGTSGYEQYF. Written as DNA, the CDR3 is TGTGCCAGCAGCTCCCCGCCGGGGACTAGCGGCTACGAGCAGTACTTC.

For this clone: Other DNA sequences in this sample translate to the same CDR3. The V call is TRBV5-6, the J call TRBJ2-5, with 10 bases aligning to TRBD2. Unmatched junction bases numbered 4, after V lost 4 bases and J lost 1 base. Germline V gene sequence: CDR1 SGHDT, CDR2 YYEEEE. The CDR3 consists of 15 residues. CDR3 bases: TGTGCCAGCAGCCTAGGACTAGCGGTCCAAGAGACCCAGTACTTC. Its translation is CASSLGLAVQETQYF. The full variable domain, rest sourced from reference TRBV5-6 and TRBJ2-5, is DAGVTQSPTHLIKTRGQQVTLRCSPKSGHDTVSWYQQALGQGPQFIFQYYEEEERQRGNFPDRFSGHQFPNYSSELNVNALLLGDSALYLCASSLGLAVQETQYFGPGTRLLVL.

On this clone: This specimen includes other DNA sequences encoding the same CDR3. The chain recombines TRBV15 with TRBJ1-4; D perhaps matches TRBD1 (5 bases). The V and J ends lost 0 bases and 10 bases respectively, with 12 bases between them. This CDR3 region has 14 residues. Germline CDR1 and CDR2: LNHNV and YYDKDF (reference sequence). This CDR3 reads CATSRDRDGGKLFF. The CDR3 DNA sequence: TGTGCCACCAGCAGAGATCGGGACGGGGGAAAACTGTTTTTT.

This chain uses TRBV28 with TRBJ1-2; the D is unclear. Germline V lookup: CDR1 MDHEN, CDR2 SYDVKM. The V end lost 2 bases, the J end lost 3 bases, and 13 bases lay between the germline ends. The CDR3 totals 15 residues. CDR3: CASSLQRLGYYGYTF. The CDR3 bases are TGTGCCAGCAGTTTACAGCGACTTGGGTACTATGGCTACACCTTC.

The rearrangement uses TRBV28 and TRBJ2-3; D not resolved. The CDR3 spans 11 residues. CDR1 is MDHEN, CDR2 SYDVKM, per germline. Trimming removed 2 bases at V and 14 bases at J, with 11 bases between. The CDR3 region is CASSLVPRVYF. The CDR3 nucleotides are TGTGCCAGCAGTTTAGTCCCCCGAGTGTATTTT.